This is a list of T cell receptor beta chains from one sample in a study of T-cell memory formation after mild COVID-19. TCRdb called the 5' RACE reads again in MiXCR, with one record for every CDR3 protein. The table records fewer than 600,000 distinct CDR3 sequences, less than 25% of them present only once. The sequenced sample was PBMCs or a T cell subset sorted from them (not recorded which). The origin of the receptors is an adult woman who had mild COVID-19 (a few samples of this study predate the infection). Cell type and time point are not known. CDR3s include the opening cysteine and the closing phenylalanine or tryptophan. Fields, in order: J gene, V gene, CDR3 protein.

>TRBJ2-1|TRBV7-9
CASSTTSGGGNEQFF
>TRBJ1-5|TRBV5-1
CASSLGTLNQPQHF
>TRBJ1-4|TRBV5-1
CASSLGGGTEKLFF
>TRBJ1-6|TRBV2
CARSTGLSSYNSPLHF
>TRBJ1-3|TRBV7-9
CASSFGSPNSGNTIYF
>TRBJ1-4|TRBV6-5
CASSYSPGQGAEKLFF
>TRBJ2-2|TRBV7-9
CANRGLLTGELFF
>TRBJ2-3|TRBV5-1
CASSLRPREGGDTQYF
>TRBJ2-1|TRBV6-1
CASSTGRGAHYNEQFF
>TRBJ2-3|TRBV21-1
CASSTSVGGRGDTQYF
>TRBJ1-1|TRBV7-2
CASSQDSSVVPEAFF
>TRBJ2-1|TRBV2
CASSEGQWGYEQFF
>TRBJ2-3|TRBV7-6
CASSGSGGSADTQYF
>TRBJ1-5|TRBV6-5
CASSYSGSKDQPQHF
>TRBJ1-6|TRBV7-9
CASGHRGGRESPLHF
>TRBJ1-5|TRBV28
CATLTGEGQPQHF
>TRBJ1-1|TRBV7-6
CASSLAGGYGNTEAFF
>TRBJ2-3|TRBV12-3/TRBV12-4
CASSDLAGRRDTQYF
>TRBJ1-1|TRBV6-5
CASSYGQGADAFF
>TRBJ2-1|TRBV7-9
CASSQLLAGIYNEQFF
>TRBJ1-2|TRBV7-2
CASSLDRQTNYGYTF
>TRBJ1-1|TRBV6-1
CASSVRQGGLKAFF
>TRBJ1-1|TRBV28
CASSVRGLKRTEAFF
>TRBJ1-2|TRBV6-1
CASSEFPWGGDGYTF
>TRBJ2-7|TRBV27
CASSLGLNLANEQYF
>TRBJ1-1|TRBV7-2
CASSPSWGGRNTEAFF
>TRBJ2-7|TRBV5-6
CASSLGREAFREQYF
>TRBJ1-2|TRBV4-1
CASSQGNRVLDGYTF
>TRBJ2-5|TRBV7-9
CASSIPGLGERETQYF
>TRBJ1-4|TRBV25-1
CASSATGGSEKLFF
>TRBJ2-5|TRBV11-2
CASSLSGADVTQYF
>TRBJ1-6|TRBV7-2
CASSGSGGRNSPLHF
>TRBJ2-1|TRBV7-2
CASSPRMLGNEQFF
>TRBJ2-5|TRBV7-6
CASSLTRGQETQYF
>TRBJ2-1|TRBV7-8
CASSSLAGGGNEQFF
>TRBJ2-5|TRBV7-9
CASSWGTSGSQETQYF
>TRBJ2-7|TRBV19
CARRVGTSETYEQYF
>TRBJ2-7|TRBV30
CAWSPGQAYEQYF
>TRBJ1-3|TRBV20-1
CSARPEDRAGNTIYF
>TRBJ2-3|TRBV12-3/TRBV12-4
CASSFPLAGGTSTDTQYF
>TRBJ2-2|TRBV5-1
CASSLVGGSNTGELFF
>TRBJ1-1|TRBV5-1
CASSLAAHNTEAFF
>TRBJ2-7|TRBV9
CAMILGRGTFF
>TRBJ2-1|TRBV3-1
CASSQGVGGSSYNEQFF
>TRBJ2-1|TRBV7-3
CASSPRGSTINEQFF
>TRBJ1-1|TRBV5-1
CASSLAGGQNTEAFF
>TRBJ2-2|TRBV5-1
CASSLNGQGHLKGRTGELFF
>TRBJ2-1|TRBV4-1
CASSQPPDLYNEQFF
>TRBJ2-1|TRBV4-1
CASSQDRVVSGSWQFF
>TRBJ1-1|TRBV29-1
CSVGGEGAFF
>TRBJ2-7|TRBV6-1
CASSRLAGISEQYF
>TRBJ1-2|TRBV7-6
CASSLGPSYGYTF
>TRBJ2-3|TRBV5-6
CASSLKPAQGGTDTQYF
>TRBJ2-1|TRBV19
CASSTLPGVGESYNEQFF
>TRBJ1-5|TRBV3-1
CASSQDHTSNQPQHF